This TCR beta chain was sequenced during a study of molecular identifiers for immune sequencing clone quantification. The sample holds many counts of this clonotype. Trimming removed 0 bases from V and 4 bases from J, with 3 bases in between. The CDR3 spans 11 residues. Germline CDR1 GTSNPN, CDR2 SVGIG (reference sequence). TCRdb re-analysed the PCR reads in MiXCR, keeping a single row per CDR3 protein. The sample includes approximately 680,000 distinct CDR3 sequences, approximately 24% of them seen just once. The TCR sequence derives from a human donor in good health. Some libraries in this study had Jurkat cell RNA spiked in. Sample: naive CD8+ T cells from blood, with Jurkat cell RNA spiked in. Subset noted: FACS-sorted CD8+CD4-CCR7+CD45RA+ naive T cells. The chain couples TRBV30 to TRBJ1-1; D gene ambiguous. The CDR3 protein is CAWSVGTEAFF. As DNA, the CDR3 is TGTGCCTGGAGTGTGGGCACTGAAGCTTTCTTT.